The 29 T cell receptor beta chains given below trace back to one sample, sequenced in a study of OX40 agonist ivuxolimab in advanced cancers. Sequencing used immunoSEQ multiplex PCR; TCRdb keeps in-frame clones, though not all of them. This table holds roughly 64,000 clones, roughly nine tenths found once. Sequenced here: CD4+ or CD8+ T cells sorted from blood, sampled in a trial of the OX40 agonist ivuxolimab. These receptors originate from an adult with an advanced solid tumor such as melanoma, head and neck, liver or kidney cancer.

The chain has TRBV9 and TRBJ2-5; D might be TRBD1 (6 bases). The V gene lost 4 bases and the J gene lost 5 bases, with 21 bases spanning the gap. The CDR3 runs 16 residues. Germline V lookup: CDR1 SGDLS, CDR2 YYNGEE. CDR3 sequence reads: CASSSYSGGGWETQYF. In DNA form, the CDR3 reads TGTGCCAGCAGCTCGTACTCGGGTGGGGGCTGGGAGACCCAGTACTTC. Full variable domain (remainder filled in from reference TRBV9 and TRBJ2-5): DSGVTQTPKHLITATGQRVTLRCSPRSGDLSVYWYQQSLDQGLQFLIQYYNGEERAKGNILERFSAQQFPDLHSELNLSSLELGDSALYFCASSSYSGGGWETQYFGPGTRLLVL.

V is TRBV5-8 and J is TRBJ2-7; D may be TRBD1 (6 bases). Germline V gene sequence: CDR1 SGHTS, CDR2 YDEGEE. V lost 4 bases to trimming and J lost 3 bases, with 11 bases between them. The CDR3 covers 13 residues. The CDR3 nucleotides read TGTGCCAGCAGCGCCGGGACAAACTACGAGCAGTACTTC. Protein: CASSAGTNYEQYF.

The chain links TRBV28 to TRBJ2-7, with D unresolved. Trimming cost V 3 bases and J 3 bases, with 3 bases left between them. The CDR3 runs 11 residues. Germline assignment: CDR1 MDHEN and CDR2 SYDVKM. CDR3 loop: CASSFSYEQYF. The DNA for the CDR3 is TGTGCCAGCAGTTTCAGCTACGAGCAGTACTTC.

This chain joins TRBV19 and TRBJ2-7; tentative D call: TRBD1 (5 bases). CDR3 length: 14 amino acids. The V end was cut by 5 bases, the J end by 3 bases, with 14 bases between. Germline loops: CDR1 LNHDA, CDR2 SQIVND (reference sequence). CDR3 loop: CASSDRRLGYEQYF. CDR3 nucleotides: TGTGCCAGTAGTGACAGACGTCTGGGCTACGAGCAGTACTTC.

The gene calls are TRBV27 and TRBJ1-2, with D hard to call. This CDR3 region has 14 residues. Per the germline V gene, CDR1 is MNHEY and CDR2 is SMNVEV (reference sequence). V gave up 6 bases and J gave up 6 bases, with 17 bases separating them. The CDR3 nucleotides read TGTGCCAGCAGAACTCAGACGGGTTTAAATGGCTACACCTTC. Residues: CASRTQTGLNGYTF.

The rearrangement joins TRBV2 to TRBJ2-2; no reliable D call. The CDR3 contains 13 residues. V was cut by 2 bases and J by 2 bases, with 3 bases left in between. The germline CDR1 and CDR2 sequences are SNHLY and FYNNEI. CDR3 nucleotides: TGTGCCAGCAGTGAACCTAACACCGGGGAGCTGTTTTTT. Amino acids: CASSEPNTGELFF.

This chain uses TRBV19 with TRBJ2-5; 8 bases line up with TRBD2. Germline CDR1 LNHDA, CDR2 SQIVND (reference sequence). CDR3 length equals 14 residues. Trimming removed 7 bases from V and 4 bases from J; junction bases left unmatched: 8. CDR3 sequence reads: CASNPAGARETQYF. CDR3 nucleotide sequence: TGTGCCAGTAACCCAGCGGGAGCACGAGAGACCCAGTACTTC.

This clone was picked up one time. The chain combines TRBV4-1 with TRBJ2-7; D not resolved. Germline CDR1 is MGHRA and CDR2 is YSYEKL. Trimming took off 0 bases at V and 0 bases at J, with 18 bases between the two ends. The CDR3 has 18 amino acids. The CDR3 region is CASSQDPGALPISYEQYF. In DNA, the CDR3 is TGCGCCAGCAGCCAAGACCCAGGCGCACTCCCGATCTCCTACGAGCAGTACTTC.

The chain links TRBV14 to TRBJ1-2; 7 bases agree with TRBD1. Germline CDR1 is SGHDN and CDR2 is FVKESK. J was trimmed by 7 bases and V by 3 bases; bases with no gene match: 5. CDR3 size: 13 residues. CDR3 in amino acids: CASSQGRGAGYTF. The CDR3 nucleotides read TGTGCCAGCAGCCAGGGCAGGGGGGCTGGCTACACCTTC.

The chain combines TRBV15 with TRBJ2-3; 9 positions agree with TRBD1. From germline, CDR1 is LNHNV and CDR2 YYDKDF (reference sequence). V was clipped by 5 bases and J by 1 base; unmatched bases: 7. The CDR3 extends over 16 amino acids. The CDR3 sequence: CATSLTGGFGTDTQYF. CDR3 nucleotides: TGTGCCACCAGCCTAACAGGGGGCTTCGGCACAGATACGCAGTATTTT.

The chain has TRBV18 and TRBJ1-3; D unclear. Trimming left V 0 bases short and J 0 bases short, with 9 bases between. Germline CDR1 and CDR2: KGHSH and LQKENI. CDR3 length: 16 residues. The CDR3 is CASSPPGRTSGNTIYF. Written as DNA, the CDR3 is TGTGCCAGCTCACCACCGGGAAGGACCTCTGGAAACACCATATATTTT.

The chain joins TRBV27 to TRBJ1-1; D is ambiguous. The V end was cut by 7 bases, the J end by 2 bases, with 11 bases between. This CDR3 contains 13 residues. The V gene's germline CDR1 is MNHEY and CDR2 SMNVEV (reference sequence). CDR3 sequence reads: CASMAGYNTEAFF. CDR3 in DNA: TGTGCCAGCATGGCTGGGTACAACACTGAAGCTTTCTTT.

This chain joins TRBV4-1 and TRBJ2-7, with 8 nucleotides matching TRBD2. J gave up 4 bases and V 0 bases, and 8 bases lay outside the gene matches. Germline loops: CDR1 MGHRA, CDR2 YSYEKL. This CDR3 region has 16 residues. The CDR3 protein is CASSQDWAGGGYEQYF. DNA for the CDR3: TGCGCCAGCAGCCAAGATTGGGCGGGAGGTGGGTACGAGCAGTACTTC.

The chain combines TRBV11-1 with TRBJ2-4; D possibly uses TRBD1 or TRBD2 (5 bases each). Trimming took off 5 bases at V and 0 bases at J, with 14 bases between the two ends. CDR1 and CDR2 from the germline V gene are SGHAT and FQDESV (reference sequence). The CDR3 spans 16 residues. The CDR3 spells CASSPGDGGAKNIQYF. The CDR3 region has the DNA TGTGCCAGCAGCCCAGGTGATGGGGGAGCCAAAAACATTCAGTACTTC.

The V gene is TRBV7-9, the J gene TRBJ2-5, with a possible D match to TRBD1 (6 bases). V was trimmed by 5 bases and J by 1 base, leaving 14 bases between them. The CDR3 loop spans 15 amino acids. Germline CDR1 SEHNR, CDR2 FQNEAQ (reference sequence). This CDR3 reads CASSGRQAPQETQYF. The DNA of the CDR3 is TGTGCCAGCAGCGGCCGACAGGCACCCCAAGAGACCCAGTACTTC.

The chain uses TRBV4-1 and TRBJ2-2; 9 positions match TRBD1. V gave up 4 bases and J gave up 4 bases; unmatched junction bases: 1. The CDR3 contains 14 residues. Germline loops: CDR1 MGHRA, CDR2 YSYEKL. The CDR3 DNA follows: TGCGCCAGCAGCCCGGGACAGGGCACCGGGGAGCTGTTTTTT. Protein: CASSPGQGTGELFF.

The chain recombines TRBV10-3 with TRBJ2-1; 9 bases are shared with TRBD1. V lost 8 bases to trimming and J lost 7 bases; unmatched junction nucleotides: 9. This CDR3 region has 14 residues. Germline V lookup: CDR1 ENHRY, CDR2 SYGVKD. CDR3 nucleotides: TGTGCCATCCCCTCGGGACAGGGAGGTAATGAGCAGTTCTTC. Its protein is CAIPSGQGGNEQFF.

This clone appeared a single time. For the CDR3, the DNA is TGTGCCAGCAGTTTTTGGCAGAATAATTCACCCCTCCACTTT. Protein sequence: CASSFWQNNSPLHF. The J gene is TRBJ1-6, the V gene TRBV28; no clear D gene. Germline lookup yields CDR1 MDHEN and CDR2 SYDVKM. V shed 3 bases and J shed 5 bases, with 8 bases lying between them. The CDR3 consists of 14 residues.

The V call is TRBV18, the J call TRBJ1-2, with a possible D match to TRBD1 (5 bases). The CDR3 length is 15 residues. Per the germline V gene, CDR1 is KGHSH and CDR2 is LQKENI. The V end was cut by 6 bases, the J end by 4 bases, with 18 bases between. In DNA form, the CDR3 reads TGTGCCAGCTCCCCGACGGCCGACAGTACCTATGGCTACACCTTC. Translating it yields CASSPTADSTYGYTF.

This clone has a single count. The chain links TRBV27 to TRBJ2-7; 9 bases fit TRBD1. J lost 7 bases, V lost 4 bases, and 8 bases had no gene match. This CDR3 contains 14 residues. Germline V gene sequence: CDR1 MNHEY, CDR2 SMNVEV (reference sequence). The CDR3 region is CASSWGQGRWEQYF. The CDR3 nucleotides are TGTGCCAGCAGTTGGGGACAGGGAAGATGGGAGCAGTACTTC.

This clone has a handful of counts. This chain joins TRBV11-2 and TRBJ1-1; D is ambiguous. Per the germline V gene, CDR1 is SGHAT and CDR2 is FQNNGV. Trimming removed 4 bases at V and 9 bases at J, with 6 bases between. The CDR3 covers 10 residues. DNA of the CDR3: TGTGCCAGCAGCTCCCAAAAAGCTTTCTTT. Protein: CASSSQKAFF.

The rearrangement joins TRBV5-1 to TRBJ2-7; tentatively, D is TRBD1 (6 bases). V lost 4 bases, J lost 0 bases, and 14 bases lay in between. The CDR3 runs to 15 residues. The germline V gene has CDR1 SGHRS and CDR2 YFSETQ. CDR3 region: CASSRGPGDSYEQYF. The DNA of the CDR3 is TGCGCCAGCAGCCGAGGGCCAGGGGACTCCTACGAGCAGTACTTC.

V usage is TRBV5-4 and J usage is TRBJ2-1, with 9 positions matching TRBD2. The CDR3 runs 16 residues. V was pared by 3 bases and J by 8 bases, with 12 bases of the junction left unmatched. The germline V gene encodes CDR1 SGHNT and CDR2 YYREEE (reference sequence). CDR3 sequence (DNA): TGTGCCAGCAGCTCATTTGGCGAAGCGGGAGGTTATGAGCAGTTCTTC. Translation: CASSSFGEAGGYEQFF.

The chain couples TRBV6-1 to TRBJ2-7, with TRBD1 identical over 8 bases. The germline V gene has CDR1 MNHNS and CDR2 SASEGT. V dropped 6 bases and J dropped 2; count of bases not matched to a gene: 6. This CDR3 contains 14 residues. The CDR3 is CASSGTGATYEQYF. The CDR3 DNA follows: TGTGCCAGCAGCGGGACAGGTGCCACCTACGAGCAGTACTTC.

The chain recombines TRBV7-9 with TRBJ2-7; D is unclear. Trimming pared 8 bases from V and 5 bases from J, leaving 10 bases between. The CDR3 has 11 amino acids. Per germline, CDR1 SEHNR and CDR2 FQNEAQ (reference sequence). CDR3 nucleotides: TGTGCCAGCGGTACCACAAACGAGCAGTACTTC. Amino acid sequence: CASGTTNEQYF. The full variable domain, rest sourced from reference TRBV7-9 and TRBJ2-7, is DTGVSQNPRHKITKRGQNVTFRCDPISEHNRLYWYRQTLGQGPEFLTYFQNEAQLEKSRLLSDRFSAERPKGSFSTLEIQRTEQGDSAMYLCASGTTNEQYFGPGTRLTVT.

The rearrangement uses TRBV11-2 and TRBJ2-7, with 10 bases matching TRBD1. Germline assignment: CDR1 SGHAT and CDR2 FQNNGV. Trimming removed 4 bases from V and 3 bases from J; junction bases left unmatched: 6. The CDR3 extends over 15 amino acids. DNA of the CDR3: TGTGCCAGCAGCTCCAGACAGGGGGCTCTCTACGAGCAGTACTTC. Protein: CASSSRQGALYEQYF.

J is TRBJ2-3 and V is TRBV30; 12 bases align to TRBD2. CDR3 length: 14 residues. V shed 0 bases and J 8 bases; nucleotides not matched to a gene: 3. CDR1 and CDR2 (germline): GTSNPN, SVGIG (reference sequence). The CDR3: CAWSVGLAGSTQYF. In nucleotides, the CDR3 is TGTGCCTGGAGTGTAGGACTAGCGGGGTCTACGCAGTATTTT.

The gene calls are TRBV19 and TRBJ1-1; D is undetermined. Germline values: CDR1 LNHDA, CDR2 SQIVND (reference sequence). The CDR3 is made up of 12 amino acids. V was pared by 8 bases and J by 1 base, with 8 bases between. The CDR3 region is CASRPENTEAFF. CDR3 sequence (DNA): TGTGCCAGTCGGCCCGAGAACACTGAAGCTTTCTTT.

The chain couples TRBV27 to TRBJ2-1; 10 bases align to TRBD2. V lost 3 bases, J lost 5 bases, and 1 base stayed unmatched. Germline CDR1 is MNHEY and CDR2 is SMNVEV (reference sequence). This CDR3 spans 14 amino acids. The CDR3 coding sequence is TGTGCCAGCAGTTTTCTAGCGGGGGACAATGAGCAGTTCTTC. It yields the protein CASSFLAGDNEQFF.